There are many counts of the clone carrying this TCR beta chain. Antigen: not known. These data belong to a study of T cells in Graves' hyperthyroidism and ophthalmopathy. Germline-derived CDR1 and CDR2 are MNHEY and SVGEGT. Trimming stripped 5 bases from V and 0 bases from J, with 8 bases between. CDR3 length equals 14 residues. Uncontrolled infection, other autoimmune disease, pregnancy or lactation led to exclusion. There were TCR beta CDR3 regions amplified from RNA transcripts. When the TCR CDR3 underwent first-round RT-PCR, the HTBI primer set was used. TCRdb fed the multiplex PCR reads into MiXCR, producing one record per CDR3 protein. The sample carries 550,000 to 700,000 distinct CDR3 sequences, roughly 14% recorded once. Findings of the study overall: Peripheral blood also featured most of the thyroid clonotypes expanded above 0.001.

Sequencing was carried out using blood. The clonotype was recovered from a woman aged 40 to 50 with Graves' ophthalmopathy. The rearrangement uses TRBV6-2 or TRBV6-3 and TRBJ1-5, with unresolved D. The CDR3 protein is CASSQPYSNQPQHF. In DNA form, the CDR3 reads TGTGCCAGCAGTCAGCCGTATAGCAATCAGCCCCAGCATTTT.